This T cell receptor beta chain originates from a study of cytomegalovirus exposure and HLA in healthy donors. Study background: An earlier analysis identified 120 million or so unique TCR beta sequences in approximately 190 million T cells. The study, taken as a whole, reports: Associated with cytomegalovirus, according to the listing, were 150 to 200 TCR beta chains.

About this clone: Its antigen remains unidentified.

The germline gives CDR1 LNHDA, CDR2 SQIVND (reference sequence). V gave up 5 bases and J gave up 5 bases; unmatched junction bases: 4. This CDR3 region has 14 residues. This PCR relied on a set of 60 Vbeta primers and 13 Jbeta primers. Profiled with immunoSEQ multiplex PCR; TCRdb holds only in-frame clones, not every one. Of about 170,000 clones listed, over 70% are singletons. Source material: PBMCs. This rearrangement joins TRBV19 to TRBJ2-2; 8 bases fit TRBD2. The TCR was taken from a boy aged 2-15 years in good health and CMV-seronegative. Here the CDR3 DNA reads TGTGCCAGTAGTCCGGGACTAGGGACCGGGGAGCTGTTTTTT. Protein product: CASSPGLGTGELFF.